This T cell receptor (beta chain) was documented in a study of blood T cell repertoires in COVID-19. The wider study: Samples representing acute and convalescent COVID-19 were sourced from the United States, Italy and Spain.

In assigning cohorts, the study relied on participant-reported clinical history. Produced via immunoSEQ multiplex PCR; TCRdb's table is partial and in-frame only. Of some 400,000 clones listed, approximately 92% were seen once; the top ten hold roughly 1.1%. The CDR3 totals 15 residues. Germline CDR1 reads LNHDA; CDR2 reads SQIVND (reference sequence). V shed 4 bases and J 4 bases; nucleotides not matched to a gene: 6. The chain recombines TRBV19 with TRBJ2-5, with 10 nucleotides matching TRBD2. The TCR originated in a man aged 25 to 40 who had recovered from COVID-19. The sample consisted of PBMCs or T cells enriched from blood (not recorded which). The CDR3 sequence: CASSRASGRVETQYF. CDR3 DNA: TGTGCCAGTAGTAGGGCTAGCGGGAGAGTAGAGACCCAGTACTTC.